These 9 T cell receptor beta chains came from one sample sequenced in a study of blood T cell repertoires in COVID-19. This table comes from immunoSEQ multiplex PCR, and its TCRdb copy is limited to in-frame clones, with some not included. The sample includes about 170,000 clones, 70% to 85% of them seen just once. Sequenced input: PBMCs or T cells enriched from blood (not recorded which). These receptors were obtained from a woman aged 70-85 years in a cohort exposed to, infected with or recovered from COVID-19 (not recorded which).

The V gene is TRBV24-1, the J gene TRBJ2-6; D remains unclear. V was cut by 3 bases and J by 0 bases, with 2 bases left in between. Germline V lookup: CDR1 KGHDR, CDR2 SFDVKD. This CDR3 contains 14 residues. The CDR3 nucleotides read TGTGCCACCAGTGATCACTCTGGGGCCAACGTCCTGACTTTC. It encodes CATSDHSGANVLTF.

The genes are TRBV5-1 and TRBJ2-2; a possible D gene is TRBD1 (6 bases). From germline, CDR1 is SGHRS and CDR2 YFSETQ. Trimming shortened V by 3 bases and J by 5 bases, and 11 bases separated the two germline ends. The CDR3 runs 14 residues. In nucleotides, the CDR3 is TGCGCCAGCAGCTCACAGGGATTGACCGGGGAGCTGTTTTTT. It encodes CASSSQGLTGELFF.

The chain recombines TRBV12-3 or TRBV12-4 with TRBJ2-7, with 7 bases lining up with TRBD1. The length of the CDR3 is 13 residues. J lost 7 bases, V lost 1 base, and 4 bases had no gene match. CDR3: CASSLGQGIEQYF. CDR3 in DNA: TGTGCCAGCAGTTTAGGACAGGGAATTGAGCAGTACTTC.

The chain carries TRBV7-9 and TRBJ2-2; tentatively, D is TRBD2 (5 bases). This CDR3 comprises 12 residues. With 8 bases removed from V and 5 bases from J, the gap between germline ends came to 9 bases. Germline CDR1 reads SEHNR; CDR2 reads FQNEAQ (reference sequence). CDR3 bases: TGTGCCAGCGGGCCGGGGACCGGGGAGCTGTTTTTT. Translation gives CASGPGTGELFF.

The chain couples TRBV7-2 to TRBJ2-1, with TRBD2 matching over 12 bases. Germline values: CDR1 SGHTA, CDR2 FQGNSA. The CDR3 runs 16 residues. Trimming cost V 5 bases and J 3 bases; bases outside gene matches: 5. The CDR3 is CASSPPLAGGYNEQFF. In DNA form, the CDR3 reads TGTGCCAGCAGCCCCCCACTAGCGGGAGGCTACAATGAGCAGTTCTTC.

This clone has only one observation. The chain is built from TRBV28 and TRBJ2-7; tentatively, D is TRBD2 (6 bases). The CDR3 is 16 amino acids. Germline CDR1 reads MDHEN; CDR2 reads SYDVKM. V was clipped by 8 bases and J by 4 bases, with 24 bases between them. As DNA, the CDR3 is TGTGCCAGCCATCCCCCCGGGGGAGGCCGGCGGTACGAGCAGTACTTC. Its translation: CASHPPGGGRRYEQYF.

The rearrangement joins TRBV5-1 to TRBJ2-7, with D maybe TRBD1 (6 bases). The CDR3 totals 13 residues. Looked up from germline, CDR1 is SGHRS and CDR2 is YFSETQ. Trimming pared 4 bases from V and 3 bases from J, leaving 11 bases between. In DNA, the CDR3 is TGCGCCAGCAGCAAGATGGACAGCTACGAGCAGTACTTC. Its protein is CASSKMDSYEQYF.

The rearrangement links TRBV7-2 to TRBJ2-2, with a tentative D call TRBD2 (5 bases). CDR3 size: 16 residues. Germline loops: CDR1 SGHTA, CDR2 FQGNSA. Trimming stripped 5 bases from V and 4 bases from J, with 17 bases between. CDR3 sequence: CASSPRSMTTTGELFF. The CDR3 nucleotides read TGTGCCAGCAGCCCCCGTTCGATGACTACCACCGGGGAGCTGTTTTTT. The full variable domain, with the rest looked up from reference TRBV7-2 and TRBJ2-2, is GAGVSQSPSNKVTEKGKDVELRCDPISGHTALYWYRQSLGQGLEFLIYFQGNSAPDKSGLPSDRFSAERTGGSVSTLTIQRTQQEDSAVYLCASSPRSMTTTGELFFGEGSRLTVL.

The gene calls are TRBV5-6 and TRBJ2-6, with D maybe TRBD1 (6 bases). The CDR3 sequence is 13 residues long. The germline CDR1 and CDR2 sequences are SGHDT and YYEEEE. V lost 7 bases and J lost 8, with 13 bases in between. The CDR3 sequence: CASEGVNSNVLTF. The CDR3 DNA follows: TGTGCCAGCGAGGGGGTTAACTCCAACGTCCTGACTTTC. Using reference TRBV5-6 and TRBJ2-6 for the parts outside the CDR3, the full variable domain is DAGVTQSPTHLIKTRGQQVTLRCSPKSGHDTVSWYQQALGQGPQFIFQYYEEEERQRGNFPDRFSGHQFPNYSSELNVNALLLGDSALYLCASEGVNSNVLTFGAGSRLTVL.